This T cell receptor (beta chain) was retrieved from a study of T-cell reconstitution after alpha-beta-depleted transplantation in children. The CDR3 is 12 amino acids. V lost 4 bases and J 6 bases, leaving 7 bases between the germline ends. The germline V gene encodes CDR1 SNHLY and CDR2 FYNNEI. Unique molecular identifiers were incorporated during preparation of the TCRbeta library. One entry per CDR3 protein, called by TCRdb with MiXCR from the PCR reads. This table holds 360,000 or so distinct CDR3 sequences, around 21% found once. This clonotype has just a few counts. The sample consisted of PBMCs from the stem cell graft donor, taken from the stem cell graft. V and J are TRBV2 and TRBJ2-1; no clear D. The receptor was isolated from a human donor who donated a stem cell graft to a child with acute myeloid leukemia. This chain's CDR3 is CASSGFTNEQFF. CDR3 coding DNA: TGTGCCAGCAGTGGCTTTACCAATGAGCAGTTCTTC.